Here is one T cell receptor (beta chain) with its context. Its antigen is as yet unknown. The sample is drawn from a study of OX40 agonist ivuxolimab in advanced cancers. Study-wide context: The patients received ivuxolimab by intravenous route every 2 weeks at 0.01 to 10 mg/kg. Whole-study results and caveats: Average numbers of expanded clones were greater in CD8+ T cells than in CD4+.

The table came from immunoSEQ multiplex PCR; TCRdb's copy has only in-frame clones and leaves some out. The sample has around 65,000 clones, approximately 90% seen once. CDR1 and CDR2 (germline): MNHNY, SVGAGI (reference sequence). Trimming pared 6 bases from V and 0 bases from J, leaving 15 bases between. There are 16 residues in the CDR3. Specimen: CD4+ or CD8+ T cells sorted from blood, collected in a trial of the OX40 agonist ivuxolimab. The chain is built from TRBV6-6 and TRBJ1-3; a weak D match, TRBD1 (6 bases). The sequence was collected from an adult with an advanced solid tumor such as melanoma, head and neck, liver or kidney cancer. CDR3 loop: CASSKEQGSSGNTIYF. The CDR3, as DNA: TGTGCCAGCAGCAAAGAACAGGGAAGCTCTGGAAACACCATATATTTT.